These T cell receptor beta chains were read from a single sample in a study of blood T cell repertoires in COVID-19. Sequenced by immunoSEQ multiplex PCR; TCRdb stores in-frame clones only, minus some. The table has 200,000 to 250,000 clones, 70% to 85% seen once. The sequencing sample was made of peripheral blood. These receptors came from an elderly woman with acute or convalescent COVID-19. The CDR3 runs from the conserved cysteine through the conserved F or W. A D gene is named only where the DNA matches it firmly. The listing skips clone size in some rows; elsewhere it reads once, few, many or a size class.

V gene: TRBV6-1; J gene: TRBJ2-5; clone size: -; D gene: -; CDR3 protein: CASSEATPRSTQYF; CDR3 DNA: TGTGCCAGCAGTGAAGCGACGCCTAGGTCGACCCAGTACTTC
V gene: TRBV5-1; J gene: TRBJ2-7; clone size: -; D gene: -; CDR3 protein: CASSSSSYEQYF; CDR3 DNA: TGCGCCAGCAGCTCCTCCAGCTACGAGCAGTACTTC
V gene: TRBV19; J gene: TRBJ2-1; clone size: -; D gene: TRBD2; CDR3 protein: CASSRVGTNSYNEQFF; CDR3 DNA: TGTGCCAGTAGTAGGGTCGGGACTAACTCCTACAATGAGCAGTTCTTC
V gene: TRBV23-1; J gene: TRBJ2-5; clone size: -; D gene: TRBD1; CDR3 protein: CASSQRQGNRETQYF; CDR3 DNA: TGCGCCAGCAGTCAACGACAGGGGAACCGGGAGACCCAGTACTTC
V gene: TRBV20-1; J gene: TRBJ1-2; clone size: -; D gene: TRBD1; CDR3 protein: CSASVRTGNLNYGYTF; CDR3 DNA: TGCAGTGCTAGTGTACGGACAGGGAATTTGAACTATGGCTACACCTTC
V gene: TRBV5-5; J gene: TRBJ1-5; clone size: -; D gene: -; CDR3 protein: CASSLTGVNQPQHF; CDR3 DNA: TGTGCCAGCAGCTTGACGGGAGTCAATCAGCCCCAGCATTTT
V gene: TRBV30; J gene: TRBJ1-1; clone size: -; D gene: TRBD1; CDR3 protein: CAWSADRETEAFF; CDR3 DNA: TGTGCCTGGAGCGCCGACAGGGAGACTGAAGCTTTCTTT
V gene: TRBV30; J gene: TRBJ2-3; clone size: -; D gene: TRBD2; CDR3 protein: CACTGLAALLGDTQYF; CDR3 DNA: TGTGCCTGTACGGGACTAGCGGCCCTGCTTGGAGATACGCAGTATTTT
V gene: TRBV7-8; J gene: TRBJ2-1; clone size: -; D gene: TRBD2; CDR3 protein: CASSLGRLAGVLVRSYNEQFF; CDR3 DNA: TGTGCCAGCAGCTTAGGCCGACTAGCGGGAGTGTTAGTGCGCTCCTACAATGAGCAGTTCTTC
V gene: TRBV4-1; J gene: TRBJ1-4; clone size: few; D gene: -; CDR3 protein: CASSQGGEVGEKLFF; CDR3 DNA: TGCGCCAGCAGCCAAGGGGGGGAGGTCGGAGAAAAACTGTTTTTT
V gene: TRBV28; J gene: TRBJ2-6; clone size: -; D gene: -; CDR3 protein: CASIPSSGANVLTF; CDR3 DNA: TGTGCCAGCATCCCTTCCTCTGGGGCCAACGTCCTGACTTTC
V gene: TRBV20-1; J gene: TRBJ1-2; clone size: -; D gene: -; CDR3 protein: CSAEDQTLNF; CDR3 DNA: TGCAGTGCTGAGGATCAGACCCTCAACTTC
V gene: TRBV7-2; J gene: TRBJ1-6; clone size: -; D gene: TRBD1; CDR3 protein: CASSFDWTGGNSPLHF; CDR3 DNA: TGTGCCAGCAGCTTCGACTGGACAGGGGGTAATTCACCCCTCCACTTT
V gene: TRBV18; J gene: TRBJ2-4; clone size: -; D gene: -; CDR3 protein: CASSLPGTTIQYF; CDR3 DNA: TGTGCCAGCTCACTTCCCGGGACAACCATTCAGTACTTC
V gene: TRBV5-1; J gene: TRBJ2-3; clone size: few; D gene: -; CDR3 protein: CASSLQGTDTQYF; CDR3 DNA: TGCGCCAGCAGCTTGCAGGGAACAGATACGCAGTATTTT
V gene: TRBV29-1; J gene: TRBJ2-5; clone size: few; D gene: -; CDR3 protein: CSVDGTGSRVWTQYF; CDR3 DNA: TGCAGCGTTGATGGTACAGGGAGCCGAGTGTGGACCCAGTACTTC
V gene: TRBV2; J gene: TRBJ2-2; clone size: -; D gene: TRBD1; CDR3 protein: CASRKDRGQNTGELFF; CDR3 DNA: TGTGCCAGCAGGAAGGACAGGGGGCAGAACACCGGGGAGCTGTTTTTT
V gene: TRBV18; J gene: TRBJ1-3; clone size: -; D gene: -; CDR3 protein: CASSPQGSGNTIYF; CDR3 DNA: TGTGCCAGCTCACCCCAGGGTTCTGGAAACACCATATATTTT
V gene: TRBV11-2; J gene: TRBJ2-3; clone size: -; D gene: TRBD2; CDR3 protein: CASSPGLAGENTQYF; CDR3 DNA: TGTGCCAGCAGCCCGGGACTAGCGGGGGAAAATACGCAGTATTTT
V gene: TRBV11-2; J gene: TRBJ2-1; clone size: -; D gene: -; CDR3 protein: CASSLGGLRHNEQFF; CDR3 DNA: TGTGCCAGCAGCTTAGGGGGACTCCGCCACAATGAGCAGTTCTTC
V gene: TRBV6-1; J gene: TRBJ2-3; clone size: -; D gene: TRBD2; CDR3 protein: CASSELGGGQDTQYF; CDR3 DNA: TGTGCCAGCAGTGAATTGGGCGGGGGGCAGGATACGCAGTATTTT
V gene: TRBV29-1; J gene: TRBJ1-3; clone size: -; D gene: -; CDR3 protein: CSVEGGLRNTIYF; CDR3 DNA: TGCAGCGTTGAAGGTGGACTAAGAAACACCATATATTTT
V gene: TRBV4-3; J gene: TRBJ2-3; clone size: once; D gene: -; CDR3 protein: CASSQDQGTPTDTQYF; CDR3 DNA: TGCGCCAGCAGCCAAGATCAGGGGACCCCCACAGATACGCAGTATTTT
V gene: TRBV12-3/TRBV12-4; J gene: TRBJ1-2; clone size: -; D gene: -; CDR3 protein: CAVRDNLNYGYTF; CDR3 DNA: TGTGCCGTCAGGGACAACCTTAACTATGGCTACACCTTC
V gene: TRBV7-2; J gene: TRBJ2-7; clone size: -; D gene: -; CDR3 protein: CASSLIALTYEQYF; CDR3 DNA: TGTGCCAGCAGCTTAATCGCACTAACCTACGAGCAGTACTTC
V gene: TRBV7-2; J gene: TRBJ1-6; clone size: -; D gene: -; CDR3 protein: CASSLAADYNSPLHF; CDR3 DNA: TGTGCCAGCAGCTTAGCGGCAGACTATAATTCACCCCTCCACTTT
V gene: TRBV28; J gene: TRBJ2-7; clone size: -; D gene: TRBD2; CDR3 protein: CASNDWTSGSYEQYF; CDR3 DNA: TGTGCCAGCAACGACTGGACTAGCGGGTCCTACGAGCAGTACTTC
V gene: TRBV28; J gene: TRBJ2-3; clone size: -; D gene: TRBD2; CDR3 protein: CASNYHSGRGGDTQYF; CDR3 DNA: TGTGCCAGCAACTATCATAGCGGGAGAGGTGGGGATACGCAGTATTTT
V gene: TRBV3-1/TRBV3-2; J gene: TRBJ2-7; clone size: -; D gene: -; CDR3 protein: CASSQESGAPHEQYF; CDR3 DNA: TGTGCCAGCAGCCAAGAGTCGGGAGCTCCCCACGAGCAGTACTTC
V gene: TRBV4-3; J gene: TRBJ2-5; clone size: -; D gene: TRBD1; CDR3 protein: CASSQRTGEWETQYF; CDR3 DNA: TGCGCCAGCAGCCAGAGGACAGGGGAGTGGGAGACCCAGTACTTC
V gene: TRBV24-1; J gene: TRBJ2-3; clone size: -; D gene: TRBD2; CDR3 protein: CATSDPGTSGGTDTQYF; CDR3 DNA: TGTGCCACCAGTGATCCAGGGACTAGCGGGGGCACAGATACGCAGTATTTT
V gene: TRBV3-1/TRBV3-2; J gene: TRBJ2-4; clone size: -; D gene: -; CDR3 protein: CASSEASIRGTKNIQYF; CDR3 DNA: TGTGCCAGCAGCGAAGCATCTATTAGGGGAACCAAAAACATTCAGTACTTC